A single sample gave rise to the 31 T cell receptor beta chains below, sequenced in a study of T cell responses to AZD1222 COVID-19 vaccine. Profiled with immunoSEQ multiplex PCR; TCRdb holds only in-frame clones, not every one. The sample comprises roughly 200,000 clones, 90% to 95% of which are singletons, and approximately 1% rests with the top ten. The material was peripheral blood, obtained on day 0 of MenACWY control vaccination. The receptor source for this set is an adult in good health.

This chain connects TRBV2 to TRBJ1-6; 10 nucleotides match TRBD1. Germline assignment: CDR1 SNHLY and CDR2 FYNNEI. Trimming at V came to 1 base and at J to 10 bases, leaving 4 bases not matched to a gene. The CDR3 is 15 residues long. DNA for the CDR3: TGTGCCAGCAGTGAAGAGGGACAGGGGAACTCACCCCTCCACTTT. Translation: CASSEEGQGNSPLHF.

V is TRBV29-1 and J is TRBJ2-7, with D tentatively TRBD2 (5 bases). CDR1 and CDR2 from the germline V gene are SQVTM and ANQGSEA. The CDR3 contains 11 residues. V was clipped by 5 bases and J by 5 bases, with 10 bases between them. CDR3 protein: CSVRTVHEQYF. CDR3 nucleotides: TGCAGCGTTAGGACTGTCCACGAGCAGTACTTC.

This clone was observed a single time. The genes are TRBV2 and TRBJ1-1; 9 bases match TRBD1. The CDR3 loop spans 15 amino acids. Germline V lookup: CDR1 SNHLY, CDR2 FYNNEI. V lost 6 bases, J lost 3 bases, and 8 bases stayed unmatched. This CDR3 is CASRPDRGVDTEAFF. The CDR3 coding sequence is TGTGCCAGCAGGCCAGACAGGGGGGTGGACACTGAAGCTTTCTTT.

V usage is TRBV7-2 and J usage is TRBJ2-3, with a tentative D call TRBD1 (6 bases). This CDR3 region has 16 residues. CDR1 and CDR2 from the germline V gene are SGHTA and FQGNSA. Trimming cost V 3 bases and J 0 bases, with 13 bases left between them. Here the CDR3 reads CASSLDGQLSTDTQYF. For the CDR3, the DNA is TGTGCCAGCAGCTTGGACGGACAGTTAAGCACAGATACGCAGTATTTT.

The V and J genes are TRBV3-1 (or the pseudogene TRBV3-2) and TRBJ1-4; D perhaps matches TRBD1 (5 bases). This CDR3 comprises 13 residues. V lost 5 bases, J lost 3 bases, and 7 bases lay in between. Germline values: CDR1 LGHDT, CDR2 YNNKEL (reference sequence). The CDR3 here is CASSGGSNEKLFF. The CDR3 nucleotides read TGTGCCAGCAGCGGGGGGTCTAATGAAAAACTGTTTTTT.

V is TRBV19 and J is TRBJ1-6, with TRBD1 identical over 10 bases. The germline V gene encodes CDR1 LNHDA and CDR2 SQIVND (reference sequence). The CDR3 is 14 amino acids. Unmatched junction bases numbered 9, after V lost 5 bases and J lost 14 bases. The CDR3 bases are TGTGCCAGTAGTCTTGGGACAGGGGTCACGGCCCTCCACTTT. The encoded protein is CASSLGTGVTALHF.

V gene TRBV7-9 combines with J gene TRBJ2-3, with TRBD2 as a possible D gene (6 bases). The CDR3 is 16 amino acids. Trimming cost V 2 bases and J 3 bases, with 15 bases left between them. The germline V gene has CDR1 SEHNR and CDR2 FQNEAQ (reference sequence). The CDR3: CASSLMGRGPTDTQYF. In DNA form, the CDR3 reads TGTGCCAGCAGCTTAATGGGGCGGGGCCCGACAGATACGCAGTATTTT.

The chain links TRBV18 to TRBJ1-5, with no clear D. V lost 5 bases and J lost 7, with 18 bases in between. This CDR3 has 15 residues. CDR1 is KGHSH, CDR2 LQKENI, per germline. CDR3 nucleotide sequence: TGTGCCAGCTCAGACGGGAGGGTCCCCCAACAGCCCCAGCATTTT. Residues: CASSDGRVPQQPQHF. The variable domain in full, with the rest retrieved from reference TRBV18 and TRBJ1-5, is NAGVMQNPRHLVRRRGQEARLRCSPMKGHSHVYWYRQLPEEGLKFMVYLQKENIIDESGMPKERFSAEFPKEGPSILRIQQVVRGDSAAYFCASSDGRVPQQPQHFGDGTRLSIL.

This sequence joins TRBV21-1 and TRBJ2-6; TRBD1, as called in the table, went unchecked against the DNA. TRBV21-1 is classified as a pseudogene. This CDR3 has 14 amino acids. Here the CDR3 DNA reads TGTGCCAGAGGACAGGGGTATGGGGCCAACGTCCTGACTTTC. Protein product: CARGQGYGANVLTF.

The CDR3 spells CASSFLAGQETQYF. The CDR3 DNA reads TGTGCCAGCAGTTTCTTGGCAGGGCAAGAGACCCAGTACTTC. The chain carries TRBV6-6 and TRBJ2-5; tentative D call: TRBD1 (5 bases). CDR3 size: 14 residues. Trimming removed 4 bases at V and 2 bases at J, with 11 bases between. The germline gives CDR1 MNHNY, CDR2 SVGAGI (reference sequence).

The V gene is TRBV2, the J gene TRBJ1-1, with a weak D call TRBD1 (5 bases). The CDR3 totals 15 residues. Trimming cost V 6 bases and J 6 bases, with 20 bases left between them. The germline CDR1 and CDR2 sequences are SNHLY and FYNNEI. In nucleotides, the CDR3 is TGTGCCAGCAGCCCCGGGGCAGGGACCTTTGCTGAAGCTTTCTTT. It codes for CASSPGAGTFAEAFF.

A single count supports this clone. The rearrangement uses TRBV6-5 and TRBJ1-1; 9 bases are shared with TRBD1. V dropped 6 bases and J dropped 1; count of bases not matched to a gene: 3. The CDR3 is 14 residues long. Germline lookup yields CDR1 MNHEY and CDR2 SVGAGI. DNA for the CDR3: TGTGCCAGCAGCGTGACAGGGGGGAACACTGAAGCTTTCTTT. Amino acid sequence: CASSVTGGNTEAFF.

The V call is TRBV18, the J call TRBJ1-2; no firm D call. Trimming removed 3 bases at V and 0 bases at J, with 11 bases between. Per germline, CDR1 KGHSH and CDR2 LQKENI. This CDR3 contains 15 residues. The CDR3 here is CASSPPRAANYGYTF. The CDR3 region has the DNA TGTGCCAGCTCACCGCCCCGCGCCGCTAACTATGGCTACACCTTC.

The V and J genes are TRBV20-1 and TRBJ1-2; D gene uncertain. Germline V gene data show CDR1 as DFQATT and CDR2 as SNEGSKA (reference sequence). The CDR3 loop spans 10 amino acids. V shed 1 base and J shed 6 bases, with 3 bases lying between them. CDR3 coding DNA: TGCAGTGCTAGAGTGGATGGCTACACCTTC. Amino acid sequence: CSARVDGYTF.

The chain couples TRBV30 to TRBJ1-2; D may be TRBD1 (5 bases). CDR1 is GTSNPN and CDR2 is SVGIG in the germline V gene (reference sequence). Deletions cut 1 base from V and 4 bases from J, with 7 bases between. The CDR3 length is 12 residues. The CDR3 DNA reads as TGTGCCTGGAGTGGGACATCCTATGGCTACACCTTC. This codes for CAWSGTSYGYTF.

This chain's CDR3 is CASSIDLGQKYYGYTF. CDR3 bases: TGTGCCAGTAGTATAGATCTTGGACAGAAGTATTATGGCTACACCTTC. The gene calls are TRBV19 and TRBJ1-2; possible D gene TRBD1, 6 bases. The germline V gene encodes CDR1 LNHDA and CDR2 SQIVND (reference sequence). The CDR3 runs 16 residues. V lost 0 bases, J lost 5 bases, and 16 bases lay in between.

The rearrangement links TRBV27 to TRBJ2-1, with TRBD1 as a possible D gene (5 bases). The V end lost 3 bases, the J end lost 9 bases, and 9 bases lay between the germline ends. Germline V gene sequence: CDR1 MNHEY, CDR2 SMNVEV (reference sequence). The CDR3 totals 12 residues. CDR3 loop: CASSFRVGEQFF. The CDR3 nucleotides read TGTGCCAGCAGTTTCAGGGTAGGTGAGCAGTTCTTC.

The rearrangement links TRBV10-3 to TRBJ1-6; D is unclear. V lost 6 bases to trimming and J lost 0 bases, with 6 bases between them. The germline V gene encodes CDR1 ENHRY and CDR2 SYGVKD. This CDR3 contains 14 residues. The CDR3 nucleotides are TGTGCCATCAGGACGAACTCCTATAATTCACCCCTCCACTTT. It translates to CAIRTNSYNSPLHF.

The rearrangement uses TRBV6-1 and TRBJ1-4; D not certain. Looked up from germline, CDR1 is MNHNS and CDR2 is SASEGT. The CDR3 length is 15 residues. Trimming pared 3 bases from V and 3 bases from J, leaving 11 bases between. CDR3 nucleotides: TGTGCCAGCAGTGATTCTTTGCAGGCTAATGAAAAACTGTTTTTT. This codes for CASSDSLQANEKLFF.

The chain employs TRBV19 and TRBJ1-6; no definite D call. Trimming left V 2 bases short and J 0 bases short, with 14 bases between. The CDR3 has 18 residues. Germline loops: CDR1 LNHDA, CDR2 SQIVND (reference sequence). The CDR3 region is CASSIREAPSSYNSPLHF. CDR3 nucleotide sequence: TGTGCCAGTAGTATAAGGGAGGCGCCGAGCTCCTATAATTCACCCCTCCACTTT.

The chain links TRBV2 to TRBJ1-5, with D perhaps matching TRBD1 (5 bases). This CDR3 spans 12 amino acids. CDR1 is SNHLY and CDR2 is FYNNEI in the germline V gene. Deletions cut 5 bases from V and 5 bases from J, with 7 bases between. In DNA, the CDR3 is TGTGCCAGCAGTTGGGGCGATCAGCCCCAGCATTTT. Its protein is CASSWGDQPQHF.

This clone was seen just once. V is TRBV30 and J is TRBJ2-7, with 8 bases lining up with TRBD2. This CDR3 contains 14 residues. Looked up from germline, CDR1 is GTSNPN and CDR2 is SVGIG (reference sequence). V lost 3 bases to trimming and J lost 2 bases; unmatched junction nucleotides: 6. In DNA, the CDR3 is TGTGCCTGGAGCAATAGCGGGGAGACCTACGAGCAGTACTTC. Its translation is CAWSNSGETYEQYF.

The chain is built from TRBV18 and TRBJ1-5; D may be TRBD1 (5 bases). There are 14 residues in the CDR3. The V and J ends lost 3 bases and 7 bases respectively, with 13 bases between them. Germline-derived CDR1 and CDR2 are KGHSH and LQKENI. CDR3 DNA sequence: TGTGCCAGCTCACCCGGGACCAGCTACCAGCCCCAGCATTTT. It is translated as CASSPGTSYQPQHF.

The rearrangement links TRBV11-2 to TRBJ2-2; the D gene is possibly TRBD2 (5 bases). The germline V and J ends were trimmed by 0 bases and 7 bases, with 15 bases remaining between them. CDR3 length: 16 residues. Germline CDR1 and CDR2: SGHAT and FQNNGV. The CDR3 DNA sequence: TGTGCCAGCAGCTTAGATTGGGCTAGCCGGGGCGGGGAGCTGTTTTTT. Translating it yields CASSLDWASRGGELFF. Filled out from reference TRBV11-2 and TRBJ2-2, the complete variable domain reads EAGVAQSPRYKIIEKRQSVAFWCNPISGHATLYWYQQILGQGPKLLIQFQNNGVVDDSQLPKDRFSAERLKGVDSTLKIQPAKLEDSAVYLCASSLDWASRGGELFFGEGSRLTVL.

The V call is TRBV3-1 (or the pseudogene TRBV3-2), the J call TRBJ1-2, with 7 positions matching TRBD1. J was trimmed by 5 bases and V by 3 bases; bases with no gene match: 9. This CDR3 comprises 15 residues. Germline V gene sequence: CDR1 LGHDT, CDR2 YNNKEL (reference sequence). The CDR3 DNA sequence: TGTGCCAGCAGCCATTATACAGGGGAAGGTTATGGCTACACCTTC. Encoded protein: CASSHYTGEGYGYTF.

V usage is TRBV30 and J usage is TRBJ1-3; D remains ambiguous. Per the germline V gene, CDR1 is GTSNPN and CDR2 is SVGIG (reference sequence). The CDR3 contains 13 residues. The germline V and J ends were trimmed by 6 bases and 4 bases, with 13 bases remaining between them. The CDR3 sequence: CACPLGVGNTIYF. CDR3 sequence (DNA): TGTGCCTGCCCCCTTGGGGTGGGAAACACCATATATTTT. The full variable domain, in which reference TRBV30 and TRBJ1-3 provide the parts outside the CDR3, is SQTIHQWPATLVQPVGSPLSLECTVEGTSNPNLYWYRQAAGRGLQLLFYSVGIGQISSEVPQNLSASRPQDRQFILSSKKLLLSDSGFYLCACPLGVGNTIYFGEGSWLTVV.

Here the CDR3 reads CSVEFGQSGNQPQHF. Here the CDR3 DNA reads TGCAGCGTTGAATTTGGGCAAAGCGGCAATCAGCCCCAGCATTTT. The chain combines TRBV29-1 with TRBJ1-5; D ambiguous. The length of the CDR3 is 15 residues. The germline V and J ends were trimmed by 2 bases and 2 bases, with 13 bases remaining between them. CDR1 SQVTM and CDR2 ANQGSEA come from the germline V gene. Full variable domain (missing parts from reference TRBV29-1 and TRBJ1-5): SAVISQKPSRDICQRGTSLTIQCQVDSQVTMMFWYRQQPGQSLTLIATANQGSEATYESGFVIDKFPISRPNLTFSTLTVSNMSPEDSSIYLCSVEFGQSGNQPQHFGDGTRLSIL.

V and J are TRBV28 and TRBJ1-5; 7 bases agree with TRBD1. V was clipped by 6 bases and J by 9 bases; unmatched bases: 5. CDR1 is MDHEN and CDR2 is SYDVKM in the germline V gene. This CDR3 is 12 amino acids long. The CDR3 DNA follows: TGTGCCAGCAGCAAGGGGGCCGGGCCCCAGCATTTT. Its protein product is CASSKGAGPQHF.

The CDR3 nucleotides are TGCGCCAGCAGCGTTGAGGGGGGCTATGGCTACACCTTC. Its translation is CASSVEGGYGYTF. The J gene is TRBJ1-2, the V gene TRBV5-1; D perhaps matches TRBD1 (6 bases). The V gene lost 4 bases and the J gene lost 4 bases, with 11 bases spanning the gap. The CDR3 is 13 residues long. Germline CDR1 and CDR2: SGHRS and YFSETQ.

Written as DNA, the CDR3 is TGTGCCTGGAGTGTACGAGGGAGAGTTGTCAGGGAGACCCAGTACTTC. It encodes CAWSVRGRVVRETQYF. This chain joins TRBV30 and TRBJ2-5; TRBD2 might be the D (5 bases). CDR1 GTSNPN and CDR2 SVGIG come from the germline V gene (reference sequence). The ends were cut back, 0 bases at V and 5 bases at J, with 19 bases in the middle. The CDR3 contains 16 residues.

The CDR3, as DNA: TGTGCCAGCAGCCCGAGAGGGCGCACTGAAGCTTTCTTT. This encodes CASSPRGRTEAFF. V is TRBV12-3 or TRBV12-4 and J is TRBJ1-1, with D unresolved. There are 13 residues in the CDR3. V was trimmed by 6 bases and J by 4 bases, leaving 12 bases between them.